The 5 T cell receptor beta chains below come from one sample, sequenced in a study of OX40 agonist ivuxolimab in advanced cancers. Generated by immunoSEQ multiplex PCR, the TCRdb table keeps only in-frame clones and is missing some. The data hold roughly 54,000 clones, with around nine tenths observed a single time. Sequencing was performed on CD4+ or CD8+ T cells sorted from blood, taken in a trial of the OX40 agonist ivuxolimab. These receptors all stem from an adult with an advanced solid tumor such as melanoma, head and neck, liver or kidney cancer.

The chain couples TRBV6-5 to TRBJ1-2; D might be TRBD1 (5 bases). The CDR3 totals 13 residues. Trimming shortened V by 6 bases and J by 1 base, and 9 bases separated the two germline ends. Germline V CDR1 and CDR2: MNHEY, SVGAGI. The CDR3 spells CASRSGSNYGYTF. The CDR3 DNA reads TGTGCCAGCAGGTCAGGGAGTAACTATGGCTACACCTTC.

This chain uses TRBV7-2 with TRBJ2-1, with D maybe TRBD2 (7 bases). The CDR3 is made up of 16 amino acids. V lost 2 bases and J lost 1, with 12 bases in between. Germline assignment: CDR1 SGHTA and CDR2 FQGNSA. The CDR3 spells CASSLLGGASYNEQFF. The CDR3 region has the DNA TGTGCCAGCAGCTTACTAGGGGGGGCGTCCTACAATGAGCAGTTCTTC.

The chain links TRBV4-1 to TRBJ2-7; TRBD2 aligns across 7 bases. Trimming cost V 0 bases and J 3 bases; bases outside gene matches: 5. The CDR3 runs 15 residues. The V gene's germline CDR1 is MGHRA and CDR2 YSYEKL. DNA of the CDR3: TGCGCCAGCAGCCAAGAATTGGGAGGGTTCTACGAGCAGTACTTC. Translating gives CASSQELGGFYEQYF.

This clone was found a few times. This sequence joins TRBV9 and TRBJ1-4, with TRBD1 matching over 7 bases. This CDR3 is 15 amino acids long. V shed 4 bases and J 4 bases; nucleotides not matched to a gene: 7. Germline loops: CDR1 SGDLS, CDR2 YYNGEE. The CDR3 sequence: CASSLRDSHNEKLFF. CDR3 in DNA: TGTGCCAGCAGCCTTAGGGACAGCCATAATGAAAAACTGTTTTTT.

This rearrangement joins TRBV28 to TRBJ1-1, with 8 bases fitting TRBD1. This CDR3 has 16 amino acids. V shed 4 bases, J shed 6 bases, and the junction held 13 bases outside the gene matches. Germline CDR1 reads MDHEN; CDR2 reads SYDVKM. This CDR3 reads CASSSLSQGAWAEAFF. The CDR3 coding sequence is TGTGCCAGCAGTTCCCTATCCCAGGGGGCCTGGGCTGAAGCTTTCTTT.